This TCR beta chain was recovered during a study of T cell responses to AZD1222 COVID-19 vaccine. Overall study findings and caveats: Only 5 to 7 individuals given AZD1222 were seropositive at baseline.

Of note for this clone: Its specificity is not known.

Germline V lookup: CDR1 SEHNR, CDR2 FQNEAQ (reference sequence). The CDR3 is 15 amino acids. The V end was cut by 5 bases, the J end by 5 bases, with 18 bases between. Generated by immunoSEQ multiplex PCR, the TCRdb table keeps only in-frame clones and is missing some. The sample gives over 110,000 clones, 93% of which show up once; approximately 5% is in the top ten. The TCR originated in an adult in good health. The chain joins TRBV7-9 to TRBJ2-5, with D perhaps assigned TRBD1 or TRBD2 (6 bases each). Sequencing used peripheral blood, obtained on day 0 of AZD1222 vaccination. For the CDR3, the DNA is TGTGCCAGCAGCGGAGGGATCCAGGGGCGGGAGACCCAGTACTTC. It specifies CASSGGIQGRETQYF.